The clone carrying this T cell receptor (beta chain) was recorded only once. What it binds is not known. Germline loops: CDR1 MNHEY, CDR2 SVGAGI. Trimming cost V 10 bases and J 7 bases, with 17 bases left between them. There are 14 residues in the CDR3. Libraries were prepared by immunoSEQ multiplex PCR; TCRdb keeps only in-frame clonotypes and omits some of them. Of tens of thousands of clones detected, about 89% appear once; the ten largest clones hold 5% to 6.5%. The data derive from a study of graft-versus-host responses after intestinal transplantation. Study-level findings and limits: GvH clones were found in recipient marrow; some appeared first in ileum or blood. High graft-versus-host to host-versus-graft T cell clonal ratios marked allografts of patients with graft-donor macrochimerism.

This sequence originates from a human patient who received an intestinal transplant, so some T cells may come from the graft donor. Sample: PBMCs, taken 650 to 670 days after intestinal transplant. V usage is TRBV6-5 and J usage is TRBJ1-6, with D possibly being TRBD1 (5 bases). DNA for the CDR3: TGTGCCACCAGAACGGGCAGGGTGAATTCACCCCTCCACTTT. Translating it yields CATRTGRVNSPLHF.